The rows below give T cell receptor beta chains drawn from one sample of a study of shared clonotypes between healthy human individuals. Only in-frame clones appear in the TCRdb table, and some are missing; sequencing was by immunoSEQ multiplex PCR. This sample carries around 2.1 million clones, 85% to 95% of them seen once, and the ten largest clones take more than 1.5%. The sequencing sample was made of naive CD8+ T cells from PBMCs. The receptor set was obtained from a man between 18 and 35 years old in good health. Some clones in this sample may be carry-over from other donors' samples. Each CDR3 is given with its conserved first and last residue. Each record gives: CDR3 DNA, CDR3 protein, D gene, clone size, J gene, V gene. D genes are given only for firm matches. Clone size, where shown, is once, few, many, or a class for clones that have expanded.

TGTGCTAGTGGTCCGCCAACCGGGACGGCTTACCATGGCTACACCTTC,CASGPPTGTAYHGYTF,.,.,TRBJ1-2,TRBV12-5
TGCGCCAGCAGCCAAGATCGCACTAGCGGGAGTTACAATGAGCAGTTCTTC,CASSQDRTSGSYNEQFF,TRBD2,.,TRBJ2-1,TRBV4-1
TGTGCCAGCAGTTTATCCCGGGGTCACGAGCAGTACTTC,CASSLSRGHEQYF,.,.,TRBJ2-7,TRBV27
TGTGCCAGCAGCGAAACAAGGGGGGATGAAAAACTGTTTTTT,CASSETRGDEKLFF,.,.,TRBJ1-4,TRBV9
TGTGCCAGCAGCCCAGAGTGGCCTCAGGATGGCCAGCATTTT,CASSPEWPQDGQHF,.,.,TRBJ1-5,TRBV27
TGTGCCAGCAGCCCCCTAGCGGGAGTTGGCTACGAGCAGTACTTC,CASSPLAGVGYEQYF,TRBD2,.,TRBJ2-7,TRBV7-3
TGTGCCAGCAGCTCGGACCCCTACGAGCAGTACTTC,CASSSDPYEQYF,.,.,TRBJ2-7,TRBV13
TGTGCCAGCAGGAGGACAGGGGACGTCGGGGAGCTGTTTTTT,CASRRTGDVGELFF,TRBD1,.,TRBJ2-2,TRBV6-4
TGTGCCAGCAGCCCCCTCTGGGACTCCTCCTACGAGCAGTACTTC,CASSPLWDSSYEQYF,.,.,TRBJ2-7,TRBV11-2
TGTGCCAGCAGTTCCGAGGCGACCGGGGAGCTGTTTTTT,CASSSEATGELFF,.,.,TRBJ2-2,TRBV28
TGTGCCAGCAGCTCGGAAGGGACTAACTTCCCCTACGAGCAGTACTTC,CASSSEGTNFPYEQYF,TRBD2,.,TRBJ2-7,TRBV7-8
TGTGCCAGCAGCTTATGGGGGGGAGAGACCCAGTACTTC,CASSLWGGETQYF,TRBD2,.,TRBJ2-5,TRBV11-2
TGTGCCAGCAGTTTAAACCGTCGGGCCGGAGAAGCTTTCTTT,CASSLNRRAGEAFF,.,.,TRBJ1-1,TRBV28
TGTGCCAGCGGTTACGGGGGGGTGGGGAATGAGCAGTTCTTC,CASGYGGVGNEQFF,TRBD2,.,TRBJ2-1,TRBV27
TGTGCCAGCATAATACAGGGGGCGGACACTGAAGCTTTCTTT,CASIIQGADTEAFF,TRBD1,.,TRBJ1-1,TRBV6-9
TGTGCCAGCAGTTCACACGACAGCAATCAGCCCCAGCATTTT,CASSSHDSNQPQHF,.,.,TRBJ1-5,TRBV27
TGTGCCAGCCGCCCTCTAGCGGGAGGTCCCGGGATGATGGAGCAGTACTTC,CASRPLAGGPGMMEQYF,TRBD2,.,TRBJ2-7,TRBV28
TGTGCCAGCACGGAGACAGCCTCTAACTATGGCTACACCTTC,CASTETASNYGYTF,.,few,TRBJ1-2,TRBV5-4
TGCGCCAGCAGTGAGTCGAACAGGGGCCGTAGGGCCCAGTACTTC,CASSESNRGRRAQYF,TRBD1,.,TRBJ2-5,TRBV10-2
TGTGCCAGCAGACCAGCCTTAGCGGGAGGAACCTACAATGAGCAGTTCTTC,CASRPALAGGTYNEQFF,TRBD2,.,TRBJ2-1,TRBV7-2
TGTGCCAGCAGCTTAGCGGAGTCCTATGGCTACACCTTC,CASSLAESYGYTF,.,.,TRBJ1-2,TRBV7-2
TGTGCCAGCAGCCCGCCAGGACTAGCGGGAGACGGCGAGACCCAGTACTTC,CASSPPGLAGDGETQYF,TRBD2,.,TRBJ2-5,TRBV7-9
TGTGCCAGTAGTATGGGAGCGGGAGAGGCGGGCACCGGGGAGCTGTTTTTT,CASSMGAGEAGTGELFF,TRBD2,.,TRBJ2-2,TRBV19
TGTGCCAGCAGCGTAATTCCCCAGGAGGGCACTGAAGCTTTCTTT,CASSVIPQEGTEAFF,.,.,TRBJ1-1,TRBV9
TGTGCCAGCAGCGTGGGAGGGCCCGCGTACGAGCAGTACTTC,CASSVGGPAYEQYF,TRBD2,.,TRBJ2-7,TRBV9
TGTGCCAGCAGCCGTGGACAGGGAGGCGAAAAACTGTTTTTT,CASSRGQGGEKLFF,TRBD1,.,TRBJ1-4,TRBV5-8
TGTGCCAGCAGTTTAGGGACAGGAGCTAACTATGGCTACACCTTC,CASSLGTGANYGYTF,TRBD1,.,TRBJ1-2,TRBV28
TGTGCCAGCAGTGAAGCGTGGACAGGGGGACCCGGGGAGCTGTTTTTT,CASSEAWTGGPGELFF,TRBD1,.,TRBJ2-2,TRBV2
TGCAGCGTTGGGAAAAGGCCTAGCTCGACAGATACGCAGTATTTT,CSVGKRPSSTDTQYF,.,.,TRBJ2-3,TRBV29-1
TGTGCCAGCAGTCCGACCTTGAACACCGGGGAGCTGTTTTTT,CASSPTLNTGELFF,.,.,TRBJ2-2,TRBV7-3
TGTGCCAGCAGCTTGACGACGGGTGGGACTGAAGCTTTCTTT,CASSLTTGGTEAFF,.,.,TRBJ1-1,TRBV7-6
TGTGCCAGCAGCGGGACCTTTTCGTACGAGCAGTACTTC,CASSGTFSYEQYF,.,once,TRBJ2-7,TRBV6-6
TGTGCCAGCAGTTGGACAGGGATGAACACTGAAGCTTTCTTT,CASSWTGMNTEAFF,TRBD1,.,TRBJ1-1,TRBV28
TGTGCCAGCACCCTACTAGCGGGAGTGGGGGAGCAGTACTTC,CASTLLAGVGEQYF,TRBD2,.,TRBJ2-7,TRBV27
TGTGCCAGCAGGGATGGCACTGAAGCTTTCTTT,CASRDGTEAFF,.,.,TRBJ1-1,TRBV6-4
TGTGCCAGCAGTCCCCCCCCTGGGATGAACACTGAAGCTTTCTTT,CASSPPPGMNTEAFF,.,.,TRBJ1-1,TRBV27
TGTGCCAGCAGCTTAGCTCTACAAAGCGGGGAGCTGTTTTTT,CASSLALQSGELFF,.,.,TRBJ2-2,TRBV11-2
TGTGCCAGCTCACCACCCGACAGGGGAGGGACTGAAGCTTTCTTT,CASSPPDRGGTEAFF,TRBD1,.,TRBJ1-1,TRBV18
TGTGCCAGTAGTATAGGGCAATCCTACGAGCAGTACTTC,CASSIGQSYEQYF,.,.,TRBJ2-7,TRBV19